The 29 T cell receptor beta chains below were found in one sample sequenced in a study of control samples from healthy donors and cancer patients. Libraries were prepared by immunoSEQ multiplex PCR; TCRdb keeps only in-frame clonotypes and omits some of them. The table shows some 110,000 clones, with about 80% occurring only once. Material: blood. These receptors all come from a woman aged 45-60 years in good health.

Concerning this clone: At the DNA level, this CDR3 is encoded by other sequences in the same sample as well. V usage is TRBV6-5 and J usage is TRBJ2-1; TRBD2 matches 7 bases. The V and J ends lost 0 bases and 10 bases, in that order; junction bases with no gene match: 6. The V gene's germline CDR1 is MNHEY and CDR2 SVGAGI. The CDR3 has 14 residues. The CDR3 spells CASSYSGGWGEQFF. Here the CDR3 DNA reads TGTGCCAGCAGTTACTCCGGGGGGTGGGGGGAGCAGTTCTTC.

The genes are TRBV30 and TRBJ1-1; D unclear. This CDR3 contains 13 residues. Trimming left V 2 bases short and J 4 bases short, with 11 bases between. The germline gives CDR1 GTSNPN, CDR2 SVGIG (reference sequence). For the CDR3, the DNA is TGTGCCTGGAGTCGTGTTGGGGTCACTGAAGCTTTCTTT. Translation gives CAWSRVGVTEAFF.

The chain couples TRBV24-1 to TRBJ2-2; 10 positions match TRBD1. Germline CDR1 is KGHDR and CDR2 is SFDVKD. The CDR3 has 15 amino acids. V lost 6 bases, J lost 6 bases, and 6 bases stayed unmatched. CDR3 sequence (DNA): TGTGCCACCAGTAACGACAGGGGGCCCCCCGGGGAGCTGTTTTTT. It encodes CATSNDRGPPGELFF.

This clone was counted a few times. V is TRBV3-1 (or the pseudogene TRBV3-2) and J is TRBJ2-7; tentatively, D is TRBD2 (5 bases). Between the trimmed V and J ends, which lost 0 bases and 1 base, there was a span of 13 bases. Germline assignment: CDR1 LGHDT and CDR2 YNNKEL (reference sequence). CDR3 length: 16 residues. CDR3 coding DNA: TGTGCCAGCAGCCAAGATGGCCAACTAGTTTCCTACGAGCAGTACTTC. This encodes CASSQDGQLVSYEQYF.

This clone was detected only once. The chain uses TRBV6-5 and TRBJ2-2; no definite D call. There are 14 residues in the CDR3. Germline CDR1 and CDR2: MNHEY and SVGAGI. V lost 2 bases, J lost 2 bases, and 6 bases lay in between. The CDR3 spells CASSYDVNTGELFF. In DNA, the CDR3 is TGTGCCAGCAGTTACGACGTTAACACCGGGGAGCTGTTTTTT.

The chain employs TRBV7-3 and TRBJ2-2, with 7 bases identical to TRBD1. CDR1 and CDR2 from the germline V gene are SGHTA and FQGTGA. This CDR3 is built from 15 residues. V trimming: 5 bases; J trimming: 6 bases; junction bases outside the gene matches: 9. The CDR3 bases are TGTGCCAGCAGCCCGGTGACAGGGCGGGCCGGGGAGCTGTTTTTT. The encoded protein is CASSPVTGRAGELFF.

The chain carries TRBV10-3 and TRBJ2-7, with a tentative D call TRBD1 (6 bases). Trimming shortened V by 3 bases and J by 2 bases, and 11 bases separated the two germline ends. The CDR3 contains 14 residues. Germline CDR1 ENHRY, CDR2 SYGVKD. CDR3 sequence: CAISDTGKTYEQYF. The CDR3 region has the DNA TGTGCCATCAGTGATACAGGGAAAACCTACGAGCAGTACTTC.

V and J are TRBV6-5 and TRBJ1-6; no clear D. Germline V CDR1 and CDR2: MNHEY, SVGAGI. The CDR3 is made up of 16 amino acids. The V end lost 2 bases, the J end lost 4 bases, and 12 bases lay between the germline ends. The CDR3 nucleotides read TGTGCCAGCAGTTACAGTCGGGTCCTATATAATTCACCCCTCCACTTT. This codes for CASSYSRVLYNSPLHF.

This clone was seen once. The chain joins TRBV11-3 to TRBJ2-5, with TRBD1 identical over 7 bases. The trim removed 5 bases at V and 3 bases at J, leaving 9 bases unmatched. The V gene's germline CDR1 is SGHNT and CDR2 YENEEA. The CDR3 contains 15 residues. CDR3 coding DNA: TGTGCCAGCAGCCACCCGTTACAGGGGAAAGAGACCCAGTACTTC. Translating gives CASSHPLQGKETQYF.

The chain combines TRBV11-2 with TRBJ2-2; D is unresolved. V lost 1 base and J lost 7, with 7 bases in between. The CDR3 is 13 residues long. Germline CDR1 is SGHAT and CDR2 is FQNNGV. CDR3 sequence reads: CASSLGASGELFF. For the CDR3, the DNA is TGTGCCAGCAGCTTAGGGGCCAGCGGGGAGCTGTTTTTT. Based on the CDR3 plus reference TRBV11-2 and TRBJ2-2, the full variable domain is EAGVAQSPRYKIIEKRQSVAFWCNPISGHATLYWYQQILGQGPKLLIQFQNNGVVDDSQLPKDRFSAERLKGVDSTLKIQPAKLEDSAVYLCASSLGASGELFFGEGSRLTVL.

Here the CDR3 DNA reads TGTGCCAGCAGCCCGCGGACTAGCGATTCCAATGAGCAGTTCTTC. Its protein is CASSPRTSDSNEQFF. The genes are TRBV5-4 and TRBJ2-1, with 9 bases aligning to TRBD2. This CDR3 is 15 amino acids long. The germline V gene has CDR1 SGHNT and CDR2 YYREEE (reference sequence). V was clipped by 4 bases and J by 6 bases; unmatched bases: 8.

The chain recombines TRBV7-9 with TRBJ2-6, with D possibly being TRBD1 or TRBD2 (6 bases each). The CDR3 covers 17 residues. The germline V and J ends were trimmed by 4 bases and 0 bases, with 13 bases remaining between them. Germline V lookup: CDR1 SEHNR, CDR2 FQNEAQ (reference sequence). The CDR3 reads CASSSPSGASGANVLTF. The CDR3 DNA reads TGTGCCAGCAGCTCACCCTCGGGGGCCTCTGGGGCCAACGTCCTGACTTTC.

The chain's CDR3 is CASSKNLGAEAFF. The CDR3 DNA reads TGTGCCAGCAGCAAAAATTTGGGGGCTGAAGCTTTCTTT. The chain uses TRBV21-1 and TRBJ1-1. TRBV21-1 is listed as a pseudogene. This CDR3 spans 13 amino acids.

This chain uses TRBV5-1 with TRBJ1-1; 7 bases match TRBD1. V shed 4 bases and J 0 bases; nucleotides not matched to a gene: 3. CDR1 and CDR2 (germline): SGHRS, YFSETQ. This CDR3 region has 14 residues. The CDR3 is CASSPQGLNTEAFF. The CDR3 DNA sequence: TGCGCCAGCAGCCCACAGGGGCTGAACACTGAAGCTTTCTTT.

V and J are TRBV27 and TRBJ2-7; D is possibly TRBD1 or TRBD2 (6 bases each). The CDR3 loop spans 17 amino acids. Between the trimmed V and J ends, which lost 2 bases and 5 bases, there was a span of 22 bases. CDR1 and CDR2 (germline): MNHEY, SMNVEV (reference sequence). The DNA of the CDR3 is TGTGCCAGCAGTTTAGGTACAGGCCGGGGGCCCCCAGACGAGCAGTACTTC. Its translation: CASSLGTGRGPPDEQYF.

The chain couples TRBV5-1 to TRBJ1-1; 9 bases map to TRBD1. Germline V CDR1 and CDR2: SGHRS, YFSETQ. The CDR3 runs to 16 residues. Trimming took 3 bases from V and 0 from J; bases not matched to a gene: 6. CDR3: CASSSGTGQMNTEAFF. The CDR3, as DNA: TGCGCCAGCAGCTCCGGGACAGGGCAAATGAACACTGAAGCTTTCTTT. Full variable domain (outside the CDR3, taken from reference TRBV5-1 and TRBJ1-1): KAGVTQTPRYLIKTRGQQVTLSCSPISGHRSVSWYQQTPGQGLQFLFEYFSETQRNKGNFPGRFSGRQFSNSRSEMNVSTLELGDSALYLCASSSGTGQMNTEAFFGQGTRLTVV.

This sequence joins TRBV13 and TRBJ1-5; 7 positions match TRBD1. The CDR3 extends over 17 amino acids. CDR1 is PRHDT and CDR2 is FYEKMQ in the germline V gene (reference sequence). V was clipped by 0 bases and J by 3 bases; unmatched bases: 8. The CDR3 bases are TGTGCCAGCAGCTTAGGCCGAGGACAGGAGTCCAATCAGCCCCAGCATTTT. Encoded protein: CASSLGRGQESNQPQHF. The variable domain in full, with the rest retrieved from reference TRBV13 and TRBJ1-5, is AAGVIQSPRHLIKEKRETATLKCYPIPRHDTVYWYQQGPGQDPQFLISFYEKMQSDKGSIPDRFSAQQFSDYHSELNMSSLELGDSALYFCASSLGRGQESNQPQHFGDGTRLSIL.

This clone has just one count. The chain uses TRBV7-9 and TRBJ2-5, with D possibly being TRBD1 (5 bases). From germline, CDR1 is SEHNR and CDR2 FQNEAQ (reference sequence). The V end lost 1 base, the J end lost 1 base, and 7 bases lay between the germline ends. This CDR3 spans 14 amino acids. This CDR3 reads CASSLGQGQETQYF. The CDR3 DNA sequence: TGTGCCAGCAGCTTAGGCCAGGGCCAAGAGACCCAGTACTTC.

The chain links TRBV7-3 to TRBJ2-2; possible D gene TRBD2, 5 bases. This CDR3 contains 14 residues. V gave up 2 bases and J gave up 4 bases, with 8 bases separating them. The V gene's germline CDR1 is SGHTA and CDR2 FQGTGA. This CDR3 reads CASSLHRGTGELFF. In nucleotides, the CDR3 is TGTGCCAGCAGCTTACATCGGGGCACCGGGGAGCTGTTTTTT.

J is TRBJ2-2 and V is TRBV24-1, with D possibly called TRBD1 or TRBD2 (5 bases each). Germline V gives CDR1 KGHDR, CDR2 SFDVKD. This CDR3 spans 19 amino acids. The V end was cut by 1 base, the J end by 0 bases, with 17 bases between. CDR3 nucleotides: TGTGCCACCAGTGATTTCCTATCCCCTGGGGGTCCGAACACCGGGGAGCTGTTTTTT. Its protein product is CATSDFLSPGGPNTGELFF.

This rearrangement joins TRBV3-1 (or the pseudogene TRBV3-2) to TRBJ1-1; D is unclear. The germline gives CDR1 LGHDT, CDR2 YNNKEL (reference sequence). CDR3 size: 11 residues. Trimming left V 0 bases short and J 7 bases short, with 3 bases between. The CDR3 here is CASSQDFEAFF. The DNA for the CDR3 is TGTGCCAGCAGCCAAGATTTTGAAGCTTTCTTT.

V usage is TRBV9 and J usage is TRBJ1-6; D remains unclear. Germline loops: CDR1 SGDLS, CDR2 YYNGEE. The CDR3 totals 17 residues. The ends were cut back, 1 base at V and 6 bases at J, with 17 bases in the middle. The CDR3 DNA reads TGTGCCAGCAGCGTAAGTGGCGGAGGGTATTCTAATTCACCCCTCCACTTT. As protein: CASSVSGGGYSNSPLHF.

This clone has a single count. The same CDR3 also results from other DNA sequences found in this sample. The CDR3 protein is CASSLGQGRDEQFF. The CDR3 DNA reads as TGTGCCAGCAGCTTGGGGCAGGGACGGGATGAGCAGTTCTTC. The V call is TRBV5-4, the J call TRBJ2-1; TRBD1 or TRBD2 may be the D gene (5 bases each). The V and J ends lost 0 bases and 8 bases respectively, with 12 bases between them. The V gene's germline CDR1 is SGHNT and CDR2 YYREEE (reference sequence). The CDR3 spans 14 residues.

This chain joins TRBV5-6 and TRBJ1-4; no firm D call. CDR1 and CDR2 from the germline V gene are SGHDT and YYEEEE. This CDR3 is 16 amino acids long. V was cut by 4 bases and J by 8 bases, with 21 bases left in between. CDR3 nucleotide sequence: TGTGCCAGCAGCCGACCTACCCAAGGCCTAGGGGAAAAACTGTTTTTT. Translated: CASSRPTQGLGEKLFF.

J is TRBJ1-2 and V is TRBV21-1; the D call TRBD1 from the table was never checked on the DNA. TRBV21-1 has pseudogene status. The CDR3 has 10 amino acids. Written as DNA, the CDR3 is TGTGCCAGCTTACAGGAAGGCTACACCTTC. Amino acid sequence: CASLQEGYTF.

This rearrangement joins TRBV5-1 to TRBJ1-1, with 7 bases lining up with TRBD1. After removal of 0 bases from V and 0 bases from J, the junction contained 2 bases not matched to a gene. Germline V lookup: CDR1 SGHRS, CDR2 YFSETQ. The CDR3 extends over 15 amino acids. The CDR3 reads CASSLGQGMNTEAFF. The CDR3 bases are TGCGCCAGCAGCTTGGGACAGGGAATGAACACTGAAGCTTTCTTT.

This clone was detected only a few times. The gene calls are TRBV24-1 and TRBJ2-5, with 8 bases lining up with TRBD1. The CDR3 covers 16 residues. With V trimmed by 4 bases and J by 0 bases, 6 bases remained unmatched. The germline V gene has CDR1 KGHDR and CDR2 SFDVKD. CDR3 amino acids: CATSDNGQGHQETQYF. DNA of the CDR3: TGTGCCACCAGTGACAATGGACAGGGTCACCAAGAGACCCAGTACTTC.

The V and J genes are TRBV18 and TRBJ2-7, with D perhaps TRBD1 (5 bases). Per the germline V gene, CDR1 is KGHSH and CDR2 is LQKENI. Between the trimmed V and J ends, which lost 3 bases and 0 bases, there was a span of 9 bases. There are 14 residues in the CDR3. The CDR3 bases are TGTGCCAGCTCACCGGCCCAGGGCTCCTACGAGCAGTACTTC. Amino acid sequence: CASSPAQGSYEQYF. Looking up the rest from reference TRBV18 and TRBJ2-7 gives the full variable domain: NAGVMQNPRHLVRRRGQEARLRCSPMKGHSHVYWYRQLPEEGLKFMVYLQKENIIDESGMPKERFSAEFPKEGPSILRIQQVVRGDSAAYFCASSPAQGSYEQYFGPGTRLTVT.

This clone appeared once. V is TRBV4-2 and J is TRBJ1-2; D remains ambiguous. Between the trimmed V and J ends, which lost 1 base and 6 bases, there was a span of 12 bases. CDR1 and CDR2 from the germline V gene are LGHNA and YNFKEQ. The CDR3 is 14 residues long. The CDR3 loop reads CASSQVQTTHGYTF. CDR3 nucleotide sequence: TGTGCCAGCAGCCAAGTACAAACGACGCATGGCTACACCTTC.